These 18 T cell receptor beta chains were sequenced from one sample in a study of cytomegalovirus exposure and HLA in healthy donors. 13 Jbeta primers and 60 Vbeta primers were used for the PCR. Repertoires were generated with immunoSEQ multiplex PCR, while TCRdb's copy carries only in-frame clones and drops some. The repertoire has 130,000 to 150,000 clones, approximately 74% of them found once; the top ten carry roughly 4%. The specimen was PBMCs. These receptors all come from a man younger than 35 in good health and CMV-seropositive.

The CDR3 nucleotides read TGTGCCAGCTCATCTATTTCCGGGACAGGATACTATGGCTACACCTTC. This translates into CASSSISGTGYYGYTF. The chain uses TRBV18 and TRBJ1-2, with 8 bases aligning to TRBD1. This CDR3 spans 16 amino acids. V shed 5 bases and J 3 bases; nucleotides not matched to a gene: 11. From germline, CDR1 is KGHSH and CDR2 LQKENI.

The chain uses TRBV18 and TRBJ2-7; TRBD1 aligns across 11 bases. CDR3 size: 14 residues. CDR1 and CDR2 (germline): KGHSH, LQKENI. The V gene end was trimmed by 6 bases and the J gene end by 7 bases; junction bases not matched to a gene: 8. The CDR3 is CASSIGQGAFEQYF. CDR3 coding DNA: TGTGCCAGCTCTATCGGACAGGGGGCGTTTGAGCAGTACTTC.

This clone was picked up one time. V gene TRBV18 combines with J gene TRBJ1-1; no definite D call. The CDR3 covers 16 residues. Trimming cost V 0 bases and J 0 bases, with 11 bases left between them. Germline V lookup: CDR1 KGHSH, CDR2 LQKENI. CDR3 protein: CASSPPLQSMNTEAFF. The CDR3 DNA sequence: TGTGCCAGCTCACCACCGTTGCAGTCAATGAACACTGAAGCTTTCTTT. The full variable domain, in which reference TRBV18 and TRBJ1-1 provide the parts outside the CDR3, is NAGVMQNPRHLVRRRGQEARLRCSPMKGHSHVYWYRQLPEEGLKFMVYLQKENIIDESGMPKERFSAEFPKEGPSILRIQQVVRGDSAAYFCASSPPLQSMNTEAFFGQGTRLTVV.

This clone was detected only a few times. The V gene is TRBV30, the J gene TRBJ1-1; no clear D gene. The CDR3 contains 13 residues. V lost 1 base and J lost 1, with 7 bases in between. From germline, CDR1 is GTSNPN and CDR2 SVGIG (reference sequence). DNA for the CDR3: TGTGCCTGGAGTGGAGGAGGGAACACTGAAGCTTTCTTT. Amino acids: CAWSGGGNTEAFF.

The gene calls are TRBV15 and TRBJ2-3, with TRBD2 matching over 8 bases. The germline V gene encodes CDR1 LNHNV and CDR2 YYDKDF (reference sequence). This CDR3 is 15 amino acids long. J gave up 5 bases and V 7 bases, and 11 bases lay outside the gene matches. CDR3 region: CATTSERGPGDTQYF. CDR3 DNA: TGTGCCACCACCTCTGAGCGGGGGCCAGGAGATACGCAGTATTTT.

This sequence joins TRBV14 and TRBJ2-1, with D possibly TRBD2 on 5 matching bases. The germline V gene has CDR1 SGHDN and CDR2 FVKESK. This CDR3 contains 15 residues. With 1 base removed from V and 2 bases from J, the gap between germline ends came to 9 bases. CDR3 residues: CASSQGTVTYNEQFF. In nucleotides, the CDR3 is TGTGCCAGCAGCCAAGGGACTGTTACCTACAATGAGCAGTTCTTC.

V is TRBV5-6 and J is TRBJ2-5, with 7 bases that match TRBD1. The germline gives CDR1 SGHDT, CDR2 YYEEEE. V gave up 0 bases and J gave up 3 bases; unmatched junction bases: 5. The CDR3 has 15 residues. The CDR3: CASSLAETGEETQYF. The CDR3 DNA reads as TGTGCCAGCAGCTTGGCCGAAACAGGGGAAGAGACCCAGTACTTC.

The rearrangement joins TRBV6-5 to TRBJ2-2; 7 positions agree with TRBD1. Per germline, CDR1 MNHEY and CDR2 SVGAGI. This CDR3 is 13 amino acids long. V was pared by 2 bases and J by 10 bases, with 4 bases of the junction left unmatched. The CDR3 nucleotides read TGTGCCAGCAGTTACACACAGGGGACGGAGCTGTTTTTT. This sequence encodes CASSYTQGTELFF.

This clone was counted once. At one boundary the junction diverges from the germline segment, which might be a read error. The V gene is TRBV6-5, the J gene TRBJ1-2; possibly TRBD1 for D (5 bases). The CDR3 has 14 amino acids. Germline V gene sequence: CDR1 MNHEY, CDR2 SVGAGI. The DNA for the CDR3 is TGTGCCAGCAGTTCCGGGAGCAGGGTCTATGGCTACCCCTTC. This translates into CASSSGSRVYGYPF.

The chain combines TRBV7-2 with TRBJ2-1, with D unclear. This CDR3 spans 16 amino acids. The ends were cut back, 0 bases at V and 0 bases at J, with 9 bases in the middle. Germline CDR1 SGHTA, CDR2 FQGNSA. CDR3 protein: CASSLATGRSYNEQFF. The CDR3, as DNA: TGTGCCAGCAGCTTAGCTACGGGTCGCTCCTACAATGAGCAGTTCTTC.

The DNA of the CDR3 is TGTGCCAGCAGGGGGGCCCGTGAGACCCAGTACTTC. Amino acid sequence: CASRGARETQYF. This chain uses TRBV7-2 with TRBJ2-5; TRBD1 might be the D (6 bases). CDR1 is SGHTA and CDR2 is FQGNSA in the germline V gene. This CDR3 has 12 residues. The V gene lost 6 bases and the J gene lost 5 bases, with 10 bases spanning the gap.

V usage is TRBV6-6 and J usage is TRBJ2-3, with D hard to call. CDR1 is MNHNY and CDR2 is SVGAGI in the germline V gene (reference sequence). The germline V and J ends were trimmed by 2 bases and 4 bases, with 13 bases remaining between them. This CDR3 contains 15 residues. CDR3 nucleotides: TGTGCCAGCAGTTACATACCTCACAGTGCAGATACGCAGTATTTT. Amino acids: CASSYIPHSADTQYF.

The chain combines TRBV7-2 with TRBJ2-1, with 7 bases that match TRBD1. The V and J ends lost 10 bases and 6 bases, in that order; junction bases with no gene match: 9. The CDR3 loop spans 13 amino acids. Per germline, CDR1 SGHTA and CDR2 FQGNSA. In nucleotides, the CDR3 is TGTGCCATCAACAGGGGCCCTCTCAATGAGCAGTTCTTC. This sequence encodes CAINRGPLNEQFF.

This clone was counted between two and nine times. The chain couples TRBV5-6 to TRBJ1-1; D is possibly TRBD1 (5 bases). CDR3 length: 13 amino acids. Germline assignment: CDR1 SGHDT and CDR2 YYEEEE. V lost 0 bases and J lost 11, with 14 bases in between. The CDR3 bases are TGTGCCAGCAGCTTGGCGGGGAGGGGTATGGCTTTCTTT. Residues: CASSLAGRGMAFF.

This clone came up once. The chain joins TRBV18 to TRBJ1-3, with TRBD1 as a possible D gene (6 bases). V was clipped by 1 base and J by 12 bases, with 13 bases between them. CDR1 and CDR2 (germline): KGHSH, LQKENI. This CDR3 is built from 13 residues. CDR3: CASSPQGTGNIYF. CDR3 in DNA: TGTGCCAGCTCACCACAGGGTACAGGGAACATATATTTT.

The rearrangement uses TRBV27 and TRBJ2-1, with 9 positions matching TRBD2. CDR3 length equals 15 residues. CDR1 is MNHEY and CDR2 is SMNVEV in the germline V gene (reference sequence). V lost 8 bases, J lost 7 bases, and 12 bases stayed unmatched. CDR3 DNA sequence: TGTGCCAGCTTCCGCTGGGGGACTAGCAATAATGAGCAGTTCTTC. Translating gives CASFRWGTSNNEQFF.

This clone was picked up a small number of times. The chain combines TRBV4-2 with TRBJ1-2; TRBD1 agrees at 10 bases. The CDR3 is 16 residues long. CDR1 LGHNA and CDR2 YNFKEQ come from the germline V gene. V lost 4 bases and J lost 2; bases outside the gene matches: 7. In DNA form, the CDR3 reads TGTGCCAGCAGCCCAGGGTGGGACAGGGGAAACTATGGCTACACCTTC. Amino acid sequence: CASSPGWDRGNYGYTF.

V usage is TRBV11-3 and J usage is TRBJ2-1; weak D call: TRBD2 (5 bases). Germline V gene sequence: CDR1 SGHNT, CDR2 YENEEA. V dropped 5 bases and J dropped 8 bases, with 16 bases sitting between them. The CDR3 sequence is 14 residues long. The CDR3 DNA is TGTGCCAGCAGCCTTAATGGAGGTAGGGATGAGCAGTTCTTC. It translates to CASSLNGGRDEQFF.